The TCR beta chain described here comes from a study of blood T cell repertoires in COVID-19. Sequenced by immunoSEQ multiplex PCR; TCRdb stores in-frame clones only, minus some. Of 24,000 or so clones listed, roughly 85% are singletons. Germline trimming cut 4 bases from V and 8 bases from J; bases unmatched to any gene: 15. Germline CDR1 SGHRS, CDR2 YFSETQ. CDR3 size: 16 residues. The sequence derives from a man in his sixties or seventies in a cohort sampled during active COVID-19. This chain links TRBV5-1 with TRBJ2-1, with 7 bases that match TRBD1. Sequenced input: peripheral blood. The CDR3 is CASSVLQRQGSYEQFF. CDR3 in DNA: TGCGCCAGCAGCGTTCTCCAAAGACAGGGATCCTATGAGCAGTTCTTC.